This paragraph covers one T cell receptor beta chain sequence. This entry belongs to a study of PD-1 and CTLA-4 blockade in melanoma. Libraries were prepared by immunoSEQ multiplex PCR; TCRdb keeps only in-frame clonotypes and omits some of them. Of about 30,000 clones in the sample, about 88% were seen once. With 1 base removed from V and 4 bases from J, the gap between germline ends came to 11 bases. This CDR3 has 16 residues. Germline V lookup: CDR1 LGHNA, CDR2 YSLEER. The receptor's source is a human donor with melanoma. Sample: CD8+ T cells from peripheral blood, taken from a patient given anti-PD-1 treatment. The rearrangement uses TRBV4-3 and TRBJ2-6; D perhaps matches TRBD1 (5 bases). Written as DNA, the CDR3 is TGCGCCAGCAGCCAAGCGGACATGCGAGGGGCCAACGTCCTGACTTTC. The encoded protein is CASSQADMRGANVLTF.